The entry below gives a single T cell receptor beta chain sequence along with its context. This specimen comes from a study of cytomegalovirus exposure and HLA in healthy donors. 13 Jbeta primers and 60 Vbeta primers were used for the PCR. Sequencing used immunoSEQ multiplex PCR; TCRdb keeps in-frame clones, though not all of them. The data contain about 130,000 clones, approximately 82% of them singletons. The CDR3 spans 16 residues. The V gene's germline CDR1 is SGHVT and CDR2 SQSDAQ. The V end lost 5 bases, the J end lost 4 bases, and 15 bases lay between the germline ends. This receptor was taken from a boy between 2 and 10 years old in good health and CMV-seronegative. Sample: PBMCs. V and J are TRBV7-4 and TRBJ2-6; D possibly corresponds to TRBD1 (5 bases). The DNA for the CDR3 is TGTGCCAGCAGCGTAATCCAGGGTCGGGGGGCCAACGTCCTGACTTTC. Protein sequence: CASSVIQGRGANVLTF.